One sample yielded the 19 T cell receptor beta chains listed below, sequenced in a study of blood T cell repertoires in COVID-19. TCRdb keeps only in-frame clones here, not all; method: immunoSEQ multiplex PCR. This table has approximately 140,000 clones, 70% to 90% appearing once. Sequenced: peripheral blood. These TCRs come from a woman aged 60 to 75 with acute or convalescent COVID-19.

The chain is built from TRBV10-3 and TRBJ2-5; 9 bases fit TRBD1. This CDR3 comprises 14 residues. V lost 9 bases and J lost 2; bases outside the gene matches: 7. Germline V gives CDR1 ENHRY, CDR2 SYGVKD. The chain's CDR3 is CAIGQGTIQETQYF. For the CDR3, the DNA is TGTGCCATAGGACAGGGGACCATTCAAGAGACCCAGTACTTC.

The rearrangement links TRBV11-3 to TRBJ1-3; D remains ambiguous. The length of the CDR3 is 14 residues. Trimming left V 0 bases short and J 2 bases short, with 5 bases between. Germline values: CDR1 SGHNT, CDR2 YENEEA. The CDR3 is CASSLERAGNTIYF. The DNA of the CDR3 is TGTGCCAGCAGCTTAGAGAGGGCTGGAAACACCATATATTTT.

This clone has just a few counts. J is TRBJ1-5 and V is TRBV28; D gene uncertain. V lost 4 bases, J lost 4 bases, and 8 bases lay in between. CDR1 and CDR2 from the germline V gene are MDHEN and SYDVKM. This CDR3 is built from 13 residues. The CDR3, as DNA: TGTGCCAGCAGTTCGAGCGAGAATCAGCCCCAGCATTTT. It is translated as CASSSSENQPQHF.

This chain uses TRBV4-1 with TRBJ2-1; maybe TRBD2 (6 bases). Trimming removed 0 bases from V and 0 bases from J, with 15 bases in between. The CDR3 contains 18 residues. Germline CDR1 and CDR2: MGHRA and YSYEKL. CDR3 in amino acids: CASSQENGAGSSYNEQFF. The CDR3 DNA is TGCGCCAGCAGCCAAGAAAATGGTGCGGGGAGCTCCTACAATGAGCAGTTCTTC.

CDR3 nucleotides: TGTGCCAGTAGTATAGATGGTCCGGGGGAGATTAACTATGGCTACACCTTC. Amino acids: CASSIDGPGEINYGYTF. The rearrangement links TRBV19 to TRBJ1-2; D is possibly TRBD1 (5 bases). The CDR3 spans 17 residues. V was shortened by 0 bases and J by 1 base, with 15 bases between the two germline ends. The germline gives CDR1 LNHDA, CDR2 SQIVND (reference sequence).

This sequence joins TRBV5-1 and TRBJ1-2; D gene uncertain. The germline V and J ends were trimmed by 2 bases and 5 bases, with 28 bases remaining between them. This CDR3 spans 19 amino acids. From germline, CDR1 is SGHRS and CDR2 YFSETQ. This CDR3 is CASSFASGRNSGGLYGYTF. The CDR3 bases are TGCGCCAGCAGCTTCGCAAGTGGACGTAACTCCGGAGGTCTATATGGCTACACCTTC.

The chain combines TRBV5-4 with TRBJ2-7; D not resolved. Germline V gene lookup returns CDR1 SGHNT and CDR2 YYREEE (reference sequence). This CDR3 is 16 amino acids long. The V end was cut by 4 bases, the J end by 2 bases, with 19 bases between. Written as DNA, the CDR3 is TGTGCCAGCAGCCAAGAATACCGGTGTGACACCTACGAGCAGTACTTC. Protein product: CASSQEYRCDTYEQYF.

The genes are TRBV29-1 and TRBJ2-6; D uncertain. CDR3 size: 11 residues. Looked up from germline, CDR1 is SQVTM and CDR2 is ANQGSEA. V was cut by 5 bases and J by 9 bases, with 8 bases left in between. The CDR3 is CSVKSGNVLTF. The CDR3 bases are TGCAGCGTTAAATCAGGCAACGTCCTGACTTTC.

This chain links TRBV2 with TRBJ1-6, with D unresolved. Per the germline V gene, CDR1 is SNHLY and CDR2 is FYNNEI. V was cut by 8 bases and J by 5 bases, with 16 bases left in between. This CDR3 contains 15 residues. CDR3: CASQLVPPHNSPLHF. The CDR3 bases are TGTGCCAGCCAACTTGTCCCCCCTCATAATTCACCCCTCCACTTT.

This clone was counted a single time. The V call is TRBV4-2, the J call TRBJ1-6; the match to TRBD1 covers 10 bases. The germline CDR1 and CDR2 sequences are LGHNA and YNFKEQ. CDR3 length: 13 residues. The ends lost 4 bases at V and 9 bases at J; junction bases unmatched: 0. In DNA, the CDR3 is TGTGCCAGCAGCCGGGACAGGGGTTCACCCCTCCACTTT. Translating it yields CASSRDRGSPLHF.

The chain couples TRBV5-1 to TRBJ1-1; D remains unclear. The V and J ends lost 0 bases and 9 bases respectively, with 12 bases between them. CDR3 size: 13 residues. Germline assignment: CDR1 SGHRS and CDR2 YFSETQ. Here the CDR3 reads CASSLAGGSKAFF. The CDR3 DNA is TGCGCCAGCAGCTTGGCCGGAGGGTCGAAAGCTTTCTTT.

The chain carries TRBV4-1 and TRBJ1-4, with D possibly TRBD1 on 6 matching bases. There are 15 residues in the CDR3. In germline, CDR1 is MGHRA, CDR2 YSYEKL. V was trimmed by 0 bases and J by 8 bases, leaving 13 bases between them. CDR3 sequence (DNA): TGCGCCAGCAGCCAAGATTCAGGGGCGAACGAAAAACTGTTTTTT. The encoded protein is CASSQDSGANEKLFF.

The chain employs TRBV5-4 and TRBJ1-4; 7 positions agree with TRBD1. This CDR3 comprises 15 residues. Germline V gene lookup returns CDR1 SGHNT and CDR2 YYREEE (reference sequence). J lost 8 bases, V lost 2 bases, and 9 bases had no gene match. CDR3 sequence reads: CASSFRNRGTEKLFF. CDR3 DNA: TGTGCCAGCAGCTTTCGTAACAGGGGTACGGAAAAACTGTTTTTT.

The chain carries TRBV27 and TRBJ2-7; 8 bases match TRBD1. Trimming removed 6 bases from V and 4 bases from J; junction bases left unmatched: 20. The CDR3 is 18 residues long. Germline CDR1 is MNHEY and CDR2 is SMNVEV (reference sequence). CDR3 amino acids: CASSLKRSTGTGRYEQYF. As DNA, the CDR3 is TGTGCCAGCAGCTTAAAGAGATCGACCGGGACAGGACGGTACGAGCAGTACTTC.

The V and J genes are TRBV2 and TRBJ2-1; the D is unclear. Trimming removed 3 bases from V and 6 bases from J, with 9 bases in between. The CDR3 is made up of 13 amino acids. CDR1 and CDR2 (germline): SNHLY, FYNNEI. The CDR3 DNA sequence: TGTGCCAGCAGTGATGGGCCCCCCAATGAGCAGTTCTTC. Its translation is CASSDGPPNEQFF.

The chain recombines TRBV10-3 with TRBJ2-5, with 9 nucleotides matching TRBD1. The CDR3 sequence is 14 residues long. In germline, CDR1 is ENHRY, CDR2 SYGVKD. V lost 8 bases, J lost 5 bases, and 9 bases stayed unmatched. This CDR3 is CAISPTGGRETQYF. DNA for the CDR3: TGTGCCATCTCGCCTACAGGGGGCAGGGAGACCCAGTACTTC.

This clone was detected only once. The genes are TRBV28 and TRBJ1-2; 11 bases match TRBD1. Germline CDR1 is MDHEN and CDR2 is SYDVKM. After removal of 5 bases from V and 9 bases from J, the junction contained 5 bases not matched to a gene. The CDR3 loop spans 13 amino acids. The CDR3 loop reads CASSPWDRGSYTF. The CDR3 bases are TGTGCCAGCAGTCCTTGGGACAGGGGGAGCTACACCTTC.

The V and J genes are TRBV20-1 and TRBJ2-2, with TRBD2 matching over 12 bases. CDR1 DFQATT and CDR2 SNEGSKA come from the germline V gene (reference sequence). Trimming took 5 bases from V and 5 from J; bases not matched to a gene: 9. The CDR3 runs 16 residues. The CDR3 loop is CSAGGLAGRFTGELFF. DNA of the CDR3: TGCAGTGCTGGTGGACTAGCGGGGCGATTTACCGGGGAGCTGTTTTTT.

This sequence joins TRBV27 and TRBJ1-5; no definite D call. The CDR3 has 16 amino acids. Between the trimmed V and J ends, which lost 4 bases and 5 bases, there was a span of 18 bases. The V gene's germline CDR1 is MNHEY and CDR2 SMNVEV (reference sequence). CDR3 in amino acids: CASSSAWVPYHQPQHF. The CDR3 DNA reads TGTGCCAGCAGTTCAGCGTGGGTCCCATACCATCAGCCCCAGCATTTT.